The following is a T cell receptor beta chain sequence with its context. Its antigen remains unknown. A much larger clone lies a single base off, so this may be a read error. The V gene lost 2 bases and the J gene lost 4 bases, with 8 bases spanning the gap. Germline-derived CDR1 and CDR2 are SGHVS and FNYEAQ. The CDR3 sequence is 13 residues long. These data come from a study of CD8 T cells in ankylosing spondylitis. Study-level points and caveats: Disease-linked clones, CD8+, were relatively rare in peripheral blood. Previously reported in reactive arthritis synovial fluid and blood were some of the motif variants.

It was by quantitative 5'-RACE with molecular barcodes that TCR beta libraries were made. MiXCR, applied by TCRdb to the 5' RACE reads, yields one record per CDR3 protein. The table includes 130,000 or so distinct CDR3 sequences, 6% to 8.5% detected once. Sequencing was carried out using blood, either unsorted or a sorted T cell fraction (not recorded which). This receptor was identified in a male donor with ankylosing spondylitis or in good health (not recorded which). This chain links TRBV7-6 with TRBJ1-1; D gene uncertain. The CDR3 region is CASSLPQATEAFF. The DNA for the CDR3 is TGTGCCAGCAGCTTACCCCAAGCCACTGAAGCTTTCTTT.